The clone carrying this TCR beta chain was observed once. Cohorts were assigned according to the clinical history that participants reported. TCRdb keeps only in-frame clones here, not all; method: immunoSEQ multiplex PCR. This sample has roughly 250,000 clones, with approximately 85% found just once. This record comes from a study of blood T cell repertoires in COVID-19. Study-level background: The United States, Italy and Spain supplied acute and convalescent COVID-19 samples. T cells, B-cell-depleted T cells, or PBMCs provided the cDNA or gDNA that served as material.

CDR1 and CDR2 (germline): LNHDA, SQIVND (reference sequence). CDR3 length equals 15 residues. With 2 bases removed from V and 3 bases from J, the gap between germline ends came to 11 bases. The TCR comes from a woman aged 30 to 39 who had recovered from COVID-19. The sample comprised PBMCs or T cells enriched from blood (not recorded which). V is TRBV19 and J is TRBJ2-1; tentatively, D is TRBD1 (6 bases). Here the CDR3 reads CASSIRWTDYNEQFF. In DNA form, the CDR3 reads TGTGCCAGTAGTATACGGTGGACAGACTACAATGAGCAGTTCTTC.